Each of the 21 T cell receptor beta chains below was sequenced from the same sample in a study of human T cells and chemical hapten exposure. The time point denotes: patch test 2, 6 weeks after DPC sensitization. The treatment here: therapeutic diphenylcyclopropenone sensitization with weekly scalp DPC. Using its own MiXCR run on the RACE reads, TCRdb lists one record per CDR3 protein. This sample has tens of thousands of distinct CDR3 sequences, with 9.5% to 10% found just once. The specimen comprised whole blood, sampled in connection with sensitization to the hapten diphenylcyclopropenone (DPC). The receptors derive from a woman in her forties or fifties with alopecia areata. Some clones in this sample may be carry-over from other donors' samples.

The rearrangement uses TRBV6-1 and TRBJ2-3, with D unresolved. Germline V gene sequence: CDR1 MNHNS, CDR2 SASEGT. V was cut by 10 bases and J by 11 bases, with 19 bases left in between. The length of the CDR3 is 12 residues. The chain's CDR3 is CATSNAGWGQYF. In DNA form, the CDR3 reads TGTGCCACCTCTAACGCAGGATGGGGGCAGTATTTT.

Here the CDR3 reads CASSDGGETGELFF. The CDR3 bases are TGTGCCAGCAGTGACGGCGGGGAAACCGGGGAGCTGTTTTTT. The chain uses TRBV6-4 and TRBJ2-2; possibly TRBD2 for D (6 bases). This CDR3 has 14 residues. Per the germline V gene, CDR1 is MRHNA and CDR2 is SNTAGT. V was trimmed by 2 bases and J by 5 bases, leaving 9 bases between them.

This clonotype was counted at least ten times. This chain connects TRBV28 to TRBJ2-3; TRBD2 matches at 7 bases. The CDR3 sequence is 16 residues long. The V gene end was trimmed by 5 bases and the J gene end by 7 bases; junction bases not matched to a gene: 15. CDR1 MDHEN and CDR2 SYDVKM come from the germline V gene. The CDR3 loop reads CASSKVQRDHLYTQYF. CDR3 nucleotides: TGTGCCAGCAGTAAAGTCCAGCGGGACCACCTATATACGCAGTATTTT.

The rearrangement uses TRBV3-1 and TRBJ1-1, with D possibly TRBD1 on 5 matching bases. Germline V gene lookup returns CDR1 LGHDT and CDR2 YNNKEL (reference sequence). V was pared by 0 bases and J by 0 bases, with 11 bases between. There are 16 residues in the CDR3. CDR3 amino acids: CASSQEPGRLNTEAFF. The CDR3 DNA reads TGTGCCAGCAGCCAAGAACCGGGACGGCTGAACACTGAAGCTTTCTTT.

The CDR3 nucleotides read TGTGCCAGCAGCCCGCTAGAGTCAGGGGGTGAGCAGTACTTC. Its protein product is CASSPLESGGEQYF. The chain couples TRBV7-9 to TRBJ2-7; 7 bases match TRBD1. Looked up from germline, CDR1 is SEHNR and CDR2 is FQNEAQ (reference sequence). The CDR3 has 14 residues. The junction had 11 bases not matched to a gene; V was cut back by 5 bases and J by 7 bases.

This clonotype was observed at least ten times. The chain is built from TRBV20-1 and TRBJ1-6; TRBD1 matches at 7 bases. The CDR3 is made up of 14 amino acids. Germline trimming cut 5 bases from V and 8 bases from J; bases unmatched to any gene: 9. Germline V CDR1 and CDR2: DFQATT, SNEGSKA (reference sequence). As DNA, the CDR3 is TGCAGTGCTTCAACAGGGGATGGTGATTCACCCCTCCACTTT. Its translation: CSASTGDGDSPLHF.

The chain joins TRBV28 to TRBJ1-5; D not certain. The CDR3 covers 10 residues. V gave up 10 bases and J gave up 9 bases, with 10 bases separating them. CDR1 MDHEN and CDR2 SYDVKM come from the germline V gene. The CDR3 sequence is CATSSGPQHF. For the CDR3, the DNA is TGTGCCACCTCAAGTGGGCCCCAGCATTTT.

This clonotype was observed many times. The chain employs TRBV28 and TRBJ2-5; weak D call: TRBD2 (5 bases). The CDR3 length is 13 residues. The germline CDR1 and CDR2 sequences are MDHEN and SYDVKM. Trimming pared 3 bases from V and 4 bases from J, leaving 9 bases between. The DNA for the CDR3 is TGTGCCAGCAGTTTGATCCTAGCAGAGACCCAGTACTTC. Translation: CASSLILAETQYF. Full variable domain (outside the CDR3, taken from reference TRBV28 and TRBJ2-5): DVKVTQSSRYLVKRTGEKVFLECVQDMDHENMFWYRQDPGLGLRLIYFSYDVKMKEKGDIPEGYSVSREKKERFSLILESASTNQTSMYLCASSLILAETQYFGPGTRLLVL.

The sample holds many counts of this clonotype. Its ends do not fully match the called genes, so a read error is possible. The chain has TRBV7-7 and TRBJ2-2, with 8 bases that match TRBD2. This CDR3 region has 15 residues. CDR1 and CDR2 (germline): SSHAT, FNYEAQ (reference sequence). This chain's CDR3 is CASSPYGRGTGELFF. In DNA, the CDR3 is TGTGCTAGCAGCCCCTACGGGAGGGGGACCGGGGAGCTGTTTTTT.

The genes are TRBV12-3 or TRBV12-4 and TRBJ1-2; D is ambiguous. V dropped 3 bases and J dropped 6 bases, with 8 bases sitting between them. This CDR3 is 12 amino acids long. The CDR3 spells CASSLGQDGYTF. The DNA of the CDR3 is TGTGCCAGCAGTTTGGGTCAGGATGGCTACACCTTC.

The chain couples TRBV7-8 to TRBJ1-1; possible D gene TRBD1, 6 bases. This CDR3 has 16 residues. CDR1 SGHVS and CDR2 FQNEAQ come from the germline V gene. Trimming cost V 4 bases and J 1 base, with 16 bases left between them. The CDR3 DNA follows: TGTGCCAGCAGCTCCCTCCCGGGACAAACGAACACTGAAGCTTTCTTT. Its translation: CASSSLPGQTNTEAFF.

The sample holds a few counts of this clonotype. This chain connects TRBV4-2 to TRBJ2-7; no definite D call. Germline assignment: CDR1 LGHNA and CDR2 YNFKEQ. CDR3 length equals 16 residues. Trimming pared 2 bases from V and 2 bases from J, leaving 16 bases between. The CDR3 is CASSQPTATAPYEQYF. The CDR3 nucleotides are TGTGCCAGCAGCCAACCCACAGCTACAGCTCCCTACGAGCAGTACTTC.

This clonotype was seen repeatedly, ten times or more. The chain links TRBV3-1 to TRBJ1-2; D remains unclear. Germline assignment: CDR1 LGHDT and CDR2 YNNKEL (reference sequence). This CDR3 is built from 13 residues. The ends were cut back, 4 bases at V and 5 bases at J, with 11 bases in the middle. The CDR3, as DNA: TGTGCCAGCAGCCCCTCCGAAAATTATGGCTACACCTTC. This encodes CASSPSENYGYTF.

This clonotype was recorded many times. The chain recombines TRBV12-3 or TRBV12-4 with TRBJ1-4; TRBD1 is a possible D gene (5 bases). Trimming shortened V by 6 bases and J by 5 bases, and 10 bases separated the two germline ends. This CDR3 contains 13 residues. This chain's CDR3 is CASRVGGNEKLFF. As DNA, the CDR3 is TGTGCCAGCAGAGTTGGGGGAAATGAAAAACTGTTTTTT.

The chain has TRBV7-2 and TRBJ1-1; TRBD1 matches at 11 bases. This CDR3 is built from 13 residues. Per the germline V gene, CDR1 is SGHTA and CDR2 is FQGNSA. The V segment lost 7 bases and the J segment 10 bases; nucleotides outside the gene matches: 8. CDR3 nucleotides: TGTGCCAGCACCCACCGGGACAGGGGGGGAGCTTTCTTT. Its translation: CASTHRDRGGAFF.

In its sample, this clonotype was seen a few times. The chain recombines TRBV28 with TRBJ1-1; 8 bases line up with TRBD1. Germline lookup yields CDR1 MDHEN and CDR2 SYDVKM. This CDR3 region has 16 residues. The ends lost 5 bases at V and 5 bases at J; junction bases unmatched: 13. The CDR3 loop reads CASSHSRDRYNTEAFF. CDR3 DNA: TGTGCCAGCAGTCATTCCCGGGACAGGTATAATACTGAAGCTTTCTTT.

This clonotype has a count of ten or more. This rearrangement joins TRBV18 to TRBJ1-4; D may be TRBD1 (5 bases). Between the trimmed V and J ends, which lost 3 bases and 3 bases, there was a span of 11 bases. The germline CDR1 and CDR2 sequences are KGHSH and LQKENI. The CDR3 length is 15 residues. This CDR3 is CASSPSDSPNEKLFF. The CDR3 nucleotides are TGTGCCAGCTCACCTAGTGACAGCCCTAATGAAAAACTGTTTTTT.

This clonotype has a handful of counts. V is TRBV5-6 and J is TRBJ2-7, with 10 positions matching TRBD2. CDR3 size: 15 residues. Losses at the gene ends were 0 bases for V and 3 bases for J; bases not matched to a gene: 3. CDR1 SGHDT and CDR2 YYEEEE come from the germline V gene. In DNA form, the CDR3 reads TGTGCCAGCAGCTTGGATCGACTAGCGGGCTACGAGCAGTACTTC. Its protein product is CASSLDRLAGYEQYF.

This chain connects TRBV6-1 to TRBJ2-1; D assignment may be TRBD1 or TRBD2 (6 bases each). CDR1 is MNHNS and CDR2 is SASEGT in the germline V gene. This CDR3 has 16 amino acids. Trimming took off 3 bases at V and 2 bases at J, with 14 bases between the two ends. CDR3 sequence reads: CASSDLGGHPYNEQFF. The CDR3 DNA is TGTGCCAGCAGTGATCTGGGGGGACACCCCTACAATGAGCAGTTCTTC.

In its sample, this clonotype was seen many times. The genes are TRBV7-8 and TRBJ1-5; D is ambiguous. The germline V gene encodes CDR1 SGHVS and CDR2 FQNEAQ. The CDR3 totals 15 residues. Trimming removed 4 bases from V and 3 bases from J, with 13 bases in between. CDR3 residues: CASSYIRGPNQPQHF. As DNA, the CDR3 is TGTGCCAGCAGCTATATTCGGGGTCCCAATCAGCCCCAGCATTTT.

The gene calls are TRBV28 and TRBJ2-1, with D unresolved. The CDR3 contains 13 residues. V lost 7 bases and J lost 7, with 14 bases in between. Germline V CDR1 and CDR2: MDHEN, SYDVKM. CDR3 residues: CASKPAAENEQFF. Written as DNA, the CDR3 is TGTGCCAGCAAGCCGGCGGCGGAGAATGAGCAGTTCTTC.